These T cell receptor beta chains were read from a single sample in a study of T cell repertoires in cytomegalovirus infection. Their cognate antigens are unknown. One entry per CDR3 protein results from TCRdb running MiXCR on the reads. Of 600,000 to 700,000 distinct CDR3 sequences listed, roughly 30% are singletons. The material sequenced was cultured PBMCs, taken from culture after CMV antigen stimulation. These receptors all come from a human donor in good health (CMV status not recorded). Some clones in this sample may be carry-over from other donors' samples. Each CDR3 is given with its conserved first and last residue. The D gene is left open where the match is weak. Size is omitted from some rows. Given values are once, few, many or a class for expanded clones.

>-|-|TRBV2|TRBJ2-2
TGTGCCAGCAGTGAAATGGGGGCAGAGAACACCGGGGAGCTGTTTTTT
CASSEMGAENTGELFF
>-|TRBD1|TRBV14|TRBJ1-2
TGTGCCAGCAGCGGTCGTGGACAGGGTTGGGGCTACACCTTC
CASSGRGQGWGYTF
>few|-|TRBV7-2|TRBJ1-3
TGTGCCAGCAAAATGATGGGGAGCTCTGGAAACACCATATATTTT
CASKMMGSSGNTIYF
>few|TRBD2|TRBV12-3/TRBV12-4|TRBJ2-1
TGTGCCAGCGGAGCGGGAGACAATGAGCAGTTCTTC
CASGAGDNEQFF
>-|-|TRBV2|TRBJ1-4
TGTGCCAGCAGTGGGGGCTTACATGAAAAACTGTTTTTT
CASSGGLHEKLFF
>-|-|TRBV24-1|TRBJ2-3
TGTGCCACCAGTGCCGCGGACAGTGATACGCAGTATTTT
CATSAADSDTQYF
>few|TRBD2|TRBV15|TRBJ2-3
TGTGCCACCTCCCGGGGGGGTAGCACAGATACGCAGTATTTT
CATSRGGSTDTQYF
>many|TRBD1|TRBV7-8|TRBJ2-7
TGTGCCAGCAGCTCAGCCGGGACAGTCAACGAGCAGTACTTC
CASSSAGTVNEQYF
>few|-|TRBV4-1|TRBJ2-7
TGCGCCAGCAGCCAGGGGCCCGACGGCTCCTACGAGCAGTACTTC
CASSQGPDGSYEQYF
>-|-|TRBV7-6|TRBJ2-3
TGTGCCAGCAGCTCGAGGGCGGGGACCTACACAGATACGCAGTATTTT
CASSSRAGTYTDTQYF
>-|-|TRBV10-3|TRBJ1-5
TGTGCCATCAGTGAGTCGATGCGGGGAAATCAGCCCCAGCATTTT
CAISESMRGNQPQHF
>-|TRBD1|TRBV5-6|TRBJ2-3
TGTGCCAGCATCAGGTACCGGGACAGTAGCACAGATACGCAGTATTTT
CASIRYRDSSTDTQYF
>many|-|TRBV7-2|TRBJ2-5
TGTGCCAGCAGCTTAGTGGAGGGGGCCCAGTACTTC
CASSLVEGAQYF
>-|-|TRBV12-3/TRBV12-4|TRBJ2-1
TGTGCCAGCAGGCCCCAATATTCGGGACGCTCCTACAATGAGCAGTTCTTC
CASRPQYSGRSYNEQFF
>few|-|TRBV28|TRBJ1-2
TGTGCCAGCACCATGGACGCCTACTATGGCTACACCTTC
CASTMDAYYGYTF
>few|TRBD2|TRBV4-3|TRBJ2-7
TGCGCCAGCAGCCCCGGGACTAGCGGGAAGATCTACTCCTACGAGCAGTACTTC
CASSPGTSGKIYSYEQYF
>-|-|TRBV11-2|TRBJ1-1
TGTGCCAGCAGCTCGCAGCGAGACATGAACACTGAAGCTTTCTTT
CASSSQRDMNTEAFF
>few|TRBD2|TRBV19|TRBJ2-1
TGTGCCAGTAGTATAGGGACTAGCGGGAACCCCAATGAGCAGTTCTTC
CASSIGTSGNPNEQFF
>once|TRBD1|TRBV6-2/TRBV6-3|TRBJ2-3
TGTGCCAGCAGTTACTCGAGATGGCAGGGGGCAGATACGCAGTATTTT
CASSYSRWQGADTQYF
>-|TRBD2|TRBV6-2/TRBV6-3|TRBJ2-1
TGTGCCAGCAGTTACGAGCGGGAGGGCCGGCAGTTCTTC
CASSYEREGRQFF
>few|-|TRBV6-5|TRBJ1-2
TGTGCCAGCAGACCCCAGGGAGGGGGCTATGGCTACACCTTC
CASRPQGGGYGYTF
>few|-|TRBV7-9|TRBJ2-2
TGTGCCAGCAGCTTCCCATTCGAACAACCTGGCACCGGGGAGCTGTTTTTT
CASSFPFEQPGTGELFF
>-|TRBD1|TRBV6-5|TRBJ1-5
TGTGCCAGCAGCTACGGGACAGACAATCAGCCCCAGCATTTT
CASSYGTDNQPQHF
>few|-|TRBV7-2|TRBJ1-5
TGTGCCAGCAGTCAACAGGGTATTAATCAGCCCCAGCATTTT
CASSQQGINQPQHF
>few|TRBD1|TRBV7-6|TRBJ1-2
TGTGCCAGCAGGGGACAGGGGGCTAAAGGCTACACCTTC
CASRGQGAKGYTF
>few|-|TRBV18|TRBJ1-2
TGTGCCAGCTCACCACAGAGCACTTATGGCTACACCTTC
CASSPQSTYGYTF
>-|TRBD1|TRBV9|TRBJ2-7
TGTGCCAGCAGCGTCGGGACAGCCCTCTCCTACGAGCAGTACTTC
CASSVGTALSYEQYF
>few|TRBD1|TRBV7-2|TRBJ1-2
TGTGCCAGCAGCCTAGGGGACAGCTATGGCTACACCTTC
CASSLGDSYGYTF
>-|-|TRBV19|TRBJ1-5
TGTGCCAGTAATGGCTTCCCGGGCAATCAGCCCCAGCATTTT
CASNGFPGNQPQHF
>-|-|TRBV7-4|TRBJ2-2
TGTGCCAGCAGCCGGGATACCGGGGAGCCGTTTTTT
CASSRDTGEPFF
>few|-|TRBV5-4|TRBJ2-3
TGTGCCAGCAGCTCGAGACAGCAACCAGATACGCAGTATTTT
CASSSRQQPDTQYF
>few|TRBD2|TRBV7-9|TRBJ2-7
TGTGCCAGCGGACTAGCGGGGCCGTCGGGGAACGAGCAGTACTTC
CASGLAGPSGNEQYF
>many|-|TRBV6-5|TRBJ2-1
TGTGCCAGCAGTTGGGACTCCTCCTACAATGAGCAGTTCTTC
CASSWDSSYNEQFF
>-|TRBD1|TRBV20-1|TRBJ2-1
TGCAGTGCCACGACAGGGTCCCCTTGGGATGAGCAGTTCTTC
CSATTGSPWDEQFF
>-|TRBD2|TRBV20-1|TRBJ2-1
TGCAGTGCTCAAGGGGCCGTGACTAGCGGTAGGAATGAGCAGTTCTTC
CSAQGAVTSGRNEQFF
>-|TRBD1|TRBV6-6|TRBJ1-4
TGTGCCAGCAGTTACAGGGGGCGTAAGGAAAAACTGTTTTTT
CASSYRGRKEKLFF
>-|TRBD1|TRBV29-1|TRBJ1-1
TGCAGCGTTGAAGGGGACAGGGGGCCTGAAGCTTTCTTT
CSVEGDRGPEAFF
>-|-|TRBV12-3/TRBV12-4|TRBJ1-3
TGTGCCAGCAGTTCGCCGGGACGGTCAACCTCTGGAAACACCATATATTTT
CASSSPGRSTSGNTIYF
>-|-|TRBV29-1|TRBJ2-3
TGCAGCGTTGAGTTGACTAGTTCAGATACGCAGTATTTT
CSVELTSSDTQYF
>once|TRBD2|TRBV18|TRBJ2-7
TGTGCCAGCTCAGGACTAGCGGACGACGAGCAGTACTTC
CASSGLADDEQYF
>-|TRBD1|TRBV6-2/TRBV6-3|TRBJ2-5
TGTGCCAGCAGGCCGGTGGGGACAGGGGTGCAGACCCAGTACTTC
CASRPVGTGVQTQYF
>many|-|TRBV7-2|TRBJ2-5
TGTGCCAGCAGCCGGGACGGTCAAGAGACCCAGTACTTC
CASSRDGQETQYF
>-|-|TRBV2|TRBJ2-1
TGTGCCAGCAGACTCAGGGGTTATCCGTACAATGAGCAGTTCTTC
CASRLRGYPYNEQFF
>few|-|TRBV19|TRBJ1-5
TGTGCCAGTAGTATGAGGGGTGGGTCCAATCAGCCCCAGCATTTT
CASSMRGGSNQPQHF
>-|-|TRBV7-2|TRBJ1-2
TGTGCCAGCAGCTTATCCGGAAGAAAAAACTATGGCTACACCTTC
CASSLSGRKNYGYTF
>few|TRBD1|TRBV7-9|TRBJ1-1
TGTGCCAGCAGCTTACAGGGGGAATTCATGAACACTGAAGCTTTCTTT
CASSLQGEFMNTEAFF
>-|-|TRBV4-2|TRBJ2-3
TGTGCCAGCAGCCAAGATCGGGGTGGGATGAGGCGCACAGATACGCAGTATTTT
CASSQDRGGMRRTDTQYF
>few|TRBD2|TRBV12-3/TRBV12-4|TRBJ2-5
TGTGCCAGCAGCCCAGCGGGGGCCTTAAAAGAGACCCAGTACTTC
CASSPAGALKETQYF
>-|-|TRBV20-1|TRBJ2-1
TGCAGTGCGGGCGGTACTAGGATAAACAATGAGCAGTTCTTC
CSAGGTRINNEQFF
>few|-|TRBV7-9|TRBJ2-2
TGTGCCAGCAGCCCGACGCGTAGGGTGAACACCGGGGAGCTGTTTTTT
CASSPTRRVNTGELFF